A single sample is the source of the 27 T cell receptor beta chains below, sequenced in a study of lymphopenia after photon versus proton radiotherapy. Sequencing used immunoSEQ multiplex PCR; TCRdb keeps in-frame clones, though not all of them. The sample has around 29,000 clones, nearly 95% seen once. The input for sequencing was peripheral blood, taken from a patient treated with photon-based radiotherapy. All receptors derive from a woman aged 45-65 years with cholangiocarcinoma.

The chain couples TRBV4-3 to TRBJ1-4; D ambiguous. The V gene lost 3 bases and the J gene lost 8 bases, with 13 bases spanning the gap. Germline lookup yields CDR1 LGHNA and CDR2 YSLEER. The CDR3 length is 14 residues. This CDR3 reads CASSQTRAREKLFF. The CDR3 bases are TGCGCCAGCAGCCAGACGCGGGCTCGAGAAAAACTGTTTTTT.

The CDR3 DNA sequence: TGTGCCAGCAGCCCCCGAAGACTAGCACAAGAGACCCAGTACTTC. It translates to CASSPRRLAQETQYF. V and J are TRBV7-9 and TRBJ2-5, with 7 bases identical to TRBD2. The CDR3 is made up of 15 amino acids. V lost 5 bases and J lost 2; bases outside the gene matches: 8. Germline values: CDR1 SEHNR, CDR2 FQNEAQ (reference sequence).

The chain combines TRBV7-6 with TRBJ1-2; TRBD1 is a possible D gene (6 bases). Germline CDR1 reads SGHVS; CDR2 reads FNYEAQ. The CDR3 is 17 amino acids. V was trimmed by 5 bases and J by 0 bases, leaving 19 bases between them. Here the CDR3 reads CASSPRPGAPSNYGYTF. Here the CDR3 DNA reads TGTGCCAGCAGCCCGAGGCCAGGGGCCCCGTCTAACTATGGCTACACCTTC.

The chain recombines TRBV29-1 with TRBJ2-2; no firm D call. Germline values: CDR1 SQVTM, CDR2 ANQGSEA. The CDR3 is 14 residues long. V dropped 7 bases and J dropped 0 bases, with 12 bases sitting between them. CDR3 amino acids: CSAEGRTNTGELFF. Here the CDR3 DNA reads TGCAGCGCCGAAGGGCGGACGAACACCGGGGAGCTGTTTTTT.

V and J are TRBV9 and TRBJ2-3, with D possibly being TRBD1 or TRBD2 (6 bases each). Trimming stripped 4 bases from V and 4 bases from J, with 13 bases between. This CDR3 region has 14 residues. Germline V gene lookup returns CDR1 SGDLS and CDR2 YYNGEE. CDR3: CASSLIGGADTQYF. The DNA for the CDR3 is TGTGCCAGCAGCCTCATCGGGGGCGCAGATACGCAGTATTTT.

This chain joins TRBV2 and TRBJ1-1, with D unclear. Per germline, CDR1 SNHLY and CDR2 FYNNEI. The CDR3 consists of 11 residues. V lost 6 bases, J lost 7 bases, and 9 bases lay in between. CDR3 loop: CASSVEFEAFF. CDR3 in DNA: TGTGCCAGCAGCGTAGAATTTGAAGCTTTCTTT.

This clone was observed once. V gene TRBV7-9 combines with J gene TRBJ2-6; D remains unclear. The germline gives CDR1 SEHNR, CDR2 FQNEAQ (reference sequence). V was cut by 7 bases and J by 1 base, with 14 bases left in between. This CDR3 spans 16 amino acids. The CDR3 DNA sequence: TGTGCCAGCAATCTGGGGTGGACGTCTGGGGCCAACGTCCTGACTTTC. Translated: CASNLGWTSGANVLTF.

The sample holds one count of this clone. The V gene is TRBV18, the J gene TRBJ2-5, with TRBD2 matching 7 bases. CDR1 and CDR2 (germline): KGHSH, LQKENI. There are 14 residues in the CDR3. With 5 bases clipped from V and 9 bases from J, the junction kept 12 bases outside the gene matches. CDR3 coding DNA: TGTGCCAGCTCAGGTCCAGCGGGGTCAACGGCCCAGTACTTC. It codes for CASSGPAGSTAQYF.

The chain joins TRBV6-5 to TRBJ1-1, with 7 bases fitting TRBD1. Germline trimming cut 7 bases from V and 2 bases from J; bases unmatched to any gene: 7. From germline, CDR1 is MNHEY and CDR2 SVGAGI. The CDR3 length is 14 residues. Here the CDR3 reads CASTDGTVNTEAFF. DNA of the CDR3: TGTGCCAGCACCGACGGGACAGTCAACACTGAAGCTTTCTTT.

The chain links TRBV29-1 to TRBJ1-1; D call uncertain. The CDR3 totals 13 residues. Trimming removed 4 bases at V and 0 bases at J, with 9 bases between. Per the germline V gene, CDR1 is SQVTM and CDR2 is ANQGSEA. CDR3: CSVVKLMNTEAFF. The CDR3 nucleotides read TGCAGCGTTGTCAAGCTTATGAACACTGAAGCTTTCTTT.

This chain links TRBV9 with TRBJ1-3, with D perhaps TRBD1 (5 bases). The V and J ends lost 5 bases and 0 bases respectively, with 12 bases between them. This CDR3 spans 15 amino acids. The germline gives CDR1 SGDLS, CDR2 YYNGEE. In DNA form, the CDR3 reads TGTGCCAGCAGTCGAACAGGCGTCTCTGGAAACACCATATATTTT. Protein: CASSRTGVSGNTIYF.

This clone was recorded a few times. This chain links TRBV6-5 with TRBJ1-2; 8 bases match TRBD1. Looked up from germline, CDR1 is MNHEY and CDR2 is SVGAGI. This CDR3 has 14 residues. V dropped 5 bases and J dropped 3; count of bases not matched to a gene: 5. The CDR3 DNA sequence: TGTGCCAGCAGTCGATTGGACAGGGACTATGGCTACACCTTC. Its protein is CASSRLDRDYGYTF.

The V and J genes are TRBV10-3 and TRBJ1-2; TRBD1 agrees at 7 bases. The CDR3 consists of 14 residues. V gave up 8 bases and J gave up 8 bases; unmatched junction bases: 14. The V gene's germline CDR1 is ENHRY and CDR2 SYGVKD. The CDR3 coding sequence is TGTGCCATCTCCCAGGGGGGGGAAGCAGAAGGCTACACCTTC. Translated, it gives CAISQGGEAEGYTF.

The rearrangement joins TRBV4-1 to TRBJ1-1; D ambiguous. V was trimmed by 3 bases and J by 0 bases, leaving 5 bases between them. Germline V gene data show CDR1 as MGHRA and CDR2 as YSYEKL. The CDR3 contains 13 residues. The CDR3 loop is CASSQYMNTEAFF. In nucleotides, the CDR3 is TGCGCCAGCAGCCAGTACATGAACACTGAAGCTTTCTTT.

The rearrangement uses TRBV4-3 and TRBJ1-2; D is unresolved. V lost 1 base to trimming and J lost 5 bases, with 11 bases between them. The CDR3 runs 14 residues. From germline, CDR1 is LGHNA and CDR2 YSLEER. The CDR3 protein is CASSQGPSPYGYTF. In DNA form, the CDR3 reads TGCGCCAGCAGCCAAGGACCGTCGCCTTATGGCTACACCTTC.

This clone was picked up a small number of times. This chain connects TRBV6-1 to TRBJ1-5, with 8 bases aligning to TRBD1. V shed 4 bases, J shed 0 bases, and the junction held 11 bases outside the gene matches. The CDR3 totals 18 residues. Looked up from germline, CDR1 is MNHNS and CDR2 is SASEGT. The CDR3 DNA sequence: TGTGCCAGCAGTGCCGTGTGGACAGGGCTCTATAGCAATCAGCCCCAGCATTTT. Translated: CASSAVWTGLYSNQPQHF.

This clone was recorded once. The chain couples TRBV27 to TRBJ2-6; D gene uncertain. The CDR3 is 13 residues long. V lost 4 bases, J lost 1 base, and 2 bases lay in between. Germline V lookup: CDR1 MNHEY, CDR2 SMNVEV (reference sequence). CDR3 sequence (DNA): TGTGCCAGCAGTTGGTCTGGGGCCAACGTCCTGACTTTC. It translates to CASSWSGANVLTF.

V usage is TRBV2 and J usage is TRBJ2-5, with a tentative D call TRBD1 (6 bases). CDR3 length equals 13 residues. In germline, CDR1 is SNHLY, CDR2 FYNNEI. The V end lost 4 bases, the J end lost 1 base, and 7 bases lay between the germline ends. CDR3 nucleotide sequence: TGTGCCAGCAGTGCGACAGGCCAAGAGACCCAGTACTTC. Translating gives CASSATGQETQYF.

The V call is TRBV30, the J call TRBJ1-3; D is uncertain. Trimming left V 2 bases short and J 1 base short, with 6 bases between. The CDR3 covers 13 residues. The germline gives CDR1 GTSNPN, CDR2 SVGIG (reference sequence). CDR3 bases: TGTGCCTGGAGTCGTCGATCTGGAAACACCATATATTTT. The encoded protein is CAWSRRSGNTIYF.

This chain uses TRBV6-5 with TRBJ1-3; no clear D gene. Per germline, CDR1 MNHEY and CDR2 SVGAGI. CDR3 length equals 15 residues. Trimming pared 0 bases from V and 1 base from J, leaving 7 bases between. The CDR3 loop is CASSYSMRSGNTIYF. In nucleotides, the CDR3 is TGTGCCAGCAGTTACTCGATGCGGTCTGGAAACACCATATATTTT.

The chain carries TRBV7-2 and TRBJ1-5, with TRBD1 identical over 7 bases. Germline V gives CDR1 SGHTA, CDR2 FQGNSA. V shed 4 bases and J 3 bases; nucleotides not matched to a gene: 9. This CDR3 contains 16 residues. CDR3 sequence (DNA): TGTGCCAGCAGCTCAACCCGGGACAGCTCCAATCAGCCCCAGCATTTT. The encoded protein is CASSSTRDSSNQPQHF.

This clone has just one count. The rearrangement joins TRBV5-1 to TRBJ2-1; 12 bases are a match to TRBD2. Germline V gene sequence: CDR1 SGHRS, CDR2 YFSETQ. The CDR3 consists of 14 residues. The trim removed 1 base at V and 9 bases at J, leaving 2 bases unmatched. CDR3 in amino acids: CASSLTSGGLEQFF. CDR3 sequence (DNA): TGCGCCAGCAGCTTGACTAGCGGGGGGCTTGAGCAGTTCTTC.

This clone was found once. CDR3 region: CAISESVFGGVYGYTF. The CDR3 region has the DNA TGTGCCATCAGTGAGTCGGTGTTTGGGGGGGTCTATGGCTACACCTTC. The chain uses TRBV10-3 and TRBJ1-2; a weak D match, TRBD1 (5 bases). This CDR3 region has 16 residues. The germline CDR1 and CDR2 sequences are ENHRY and SYGVKD. The ends were cut back, 0 bases at V and 4 bases at J, with 15 bases in the middle.

The DNA for the CDR3 is TGTGCCAGCAGCTTGGGACAGGCTCCCCACAATGAGCAGTTCTTC. Translation: CASSLGQAPHNEQFF. This chain links TRBV5-8 with TRBJ2-1, with a weak D call TRBD1 (6 bases). Trimming removed 0 bases from V and 5 bases from J, with 12 bases in between. From germline, CDR1 is SGHTS and CDR2 YDEGEE. CDR3 length equals 15 residues. Complete variable domain (other parts from reference TRBV5-8 and TRBJ2-1): EAGVTQSPTHLIKTRGQQATLRCSPISGHTSVYWYQQALGLGLQFLLWYDEGEERNRGNFPPRFSGRQFPNYSSELNVNALELEDSALYLCASSLGQAPHNEQFFGPGTRLTVL.

The chain couples TRBV7-2 to TRBJ2-5; TRBD1 aligns across 7 bases. This CDR3 contains 15 residues. Looked up from germline, CDR1 is SGHTA and CDR2 is FQGNSA. The ends lost 5 bases at V and 2 bases at J; junction bases unmatched: 8. The CDR3 loop reads CASSLLGQTQETQYF. Here the CDR3 DNA reads TGTGCCAGCAGCCTCTTGGGACAGACACAAGAGACCCAGTACTTC.

This sequence joins TRBV7-6 and TRBJ2-2, with 11 bases identical to TRBD1. The CDR3 contains 16 residues. The V segment lost 1 base and the J segment 3 bases; nucleotides outside the gene matches: 1. Germline assignment: CDR1 SGHVS and CDR2 FNYEAQ. CDR3 residues: CASSLGGQGDTGELFF. The CDR3, as DNA: TGTGCCAGCAGCTTAGGGGGACAGGGGGACACCGGGGAGCTGTTTTTT.

This chain uses TRBV5-4 with TRBJ1-1; maybe TRBD1 (5 bases). V gave up 0 bases and J gave up 4 bases, with 13 bases separating them. CDR1 and CDR2 from the germline V gene are SGHNT and YYREEE (reference sequence). The CDR3 has 15 amino acids. The CDR3 is CASSLVGAGVTEAFF. Written as DNA, the CDR3 is TGTGCCAGCAGCTTGGTTGGGGCCGGAGTCACTGAAGCTTTCTTT.